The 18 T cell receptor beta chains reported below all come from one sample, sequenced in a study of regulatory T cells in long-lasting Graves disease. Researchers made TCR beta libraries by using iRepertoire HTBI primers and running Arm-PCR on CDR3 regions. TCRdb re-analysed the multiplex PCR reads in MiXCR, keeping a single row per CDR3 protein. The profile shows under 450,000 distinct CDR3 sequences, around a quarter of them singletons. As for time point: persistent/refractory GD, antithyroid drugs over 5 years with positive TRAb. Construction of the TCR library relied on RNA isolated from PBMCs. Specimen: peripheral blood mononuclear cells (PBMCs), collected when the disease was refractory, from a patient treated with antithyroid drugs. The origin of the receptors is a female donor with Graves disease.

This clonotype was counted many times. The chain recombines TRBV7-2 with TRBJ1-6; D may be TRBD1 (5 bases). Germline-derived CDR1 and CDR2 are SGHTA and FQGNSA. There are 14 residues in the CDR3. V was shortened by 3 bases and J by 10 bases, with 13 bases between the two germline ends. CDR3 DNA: TGTGCCAGCAGCTTGGGTCCGGGGGACTCACCCCTCCACTTT. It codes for CASSLGPGDSPLHF. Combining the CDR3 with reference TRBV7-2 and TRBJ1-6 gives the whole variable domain GAGVSQSPSNKVTEKGKDVELRCDPISGHTALYWYRQSLGQGLEFLIYFQGNSAPDKSGLPSDRFSAERTGGSVSTLTIQRTQQEDSAVYLCASSLGPGDSPLHFGNGTRLTVT.

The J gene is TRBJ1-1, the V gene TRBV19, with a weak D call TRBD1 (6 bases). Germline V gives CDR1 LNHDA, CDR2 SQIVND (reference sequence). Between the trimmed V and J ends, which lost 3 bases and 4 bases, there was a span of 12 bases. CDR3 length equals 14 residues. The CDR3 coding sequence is TGTGCCAGTAGTATTAGGCAGGGGAGCACTGAAGCTTTCTTT. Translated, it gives CASSIRQGSTEAFF.

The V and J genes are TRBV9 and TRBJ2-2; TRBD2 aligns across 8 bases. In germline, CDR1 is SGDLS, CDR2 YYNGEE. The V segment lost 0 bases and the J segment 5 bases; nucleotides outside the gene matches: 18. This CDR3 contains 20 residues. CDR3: CASSVEPTREGKGGTGELFF. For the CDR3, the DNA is TGTGCCAGCAGCGTAGAACCTACCCGGGAGGGCAAGGGGGGGACCGGGGAGCTGTTTTTT.

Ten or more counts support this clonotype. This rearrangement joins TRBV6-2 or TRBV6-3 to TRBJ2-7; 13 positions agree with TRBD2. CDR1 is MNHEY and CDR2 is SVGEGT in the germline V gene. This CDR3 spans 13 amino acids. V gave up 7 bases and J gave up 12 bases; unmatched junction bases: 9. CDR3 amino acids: CASTRTSGGLWYF. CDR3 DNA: TGTGCCAGCACCCGGACTAGCGGGGGCTTGTGGTACTTC.

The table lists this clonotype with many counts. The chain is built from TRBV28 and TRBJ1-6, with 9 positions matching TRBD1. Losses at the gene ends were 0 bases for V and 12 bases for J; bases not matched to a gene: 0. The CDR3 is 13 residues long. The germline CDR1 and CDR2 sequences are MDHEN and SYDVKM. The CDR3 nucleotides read TGTGCCAGCAGTTTATGGGACAGGGGACCCCTCCACTTT. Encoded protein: CASSLWDRGPLHF.

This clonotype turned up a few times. The CDR3 loop reads CASSLGPMTGEETQYF. Here the CDR3 DNA reads TGTGCCAGCAGTTTAGGTCCCATGACAGGGGAAGAGACCCAGTACTTC. J is TRBJ2-5 and V is TRBV28; 8 bases are a match to TRBD1. The J segment lost 3 bases and the V segment lost 2 bases, leaving 8 bases of the junction unmatched. Germline CDR1 and CDR2: MDHEN and SYDVKM. This CDR3 has 16 residues.

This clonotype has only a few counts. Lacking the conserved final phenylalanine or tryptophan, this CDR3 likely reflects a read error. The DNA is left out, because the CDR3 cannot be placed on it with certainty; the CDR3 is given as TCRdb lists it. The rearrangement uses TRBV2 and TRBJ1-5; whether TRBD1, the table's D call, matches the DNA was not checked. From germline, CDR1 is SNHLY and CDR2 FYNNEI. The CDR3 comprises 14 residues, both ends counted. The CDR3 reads CASSAGVWDQPQHL.

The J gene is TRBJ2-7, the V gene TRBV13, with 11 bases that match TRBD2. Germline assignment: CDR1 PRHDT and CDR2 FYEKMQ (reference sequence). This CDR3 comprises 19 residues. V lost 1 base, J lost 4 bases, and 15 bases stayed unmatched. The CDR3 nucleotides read TGTGCCAGCAGCTTAGAAAGTGGCTATAGCGGGAGGGCCTTGTACGAGCAGTACTTC. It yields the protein CASSLESGYSGRALYEQYF.

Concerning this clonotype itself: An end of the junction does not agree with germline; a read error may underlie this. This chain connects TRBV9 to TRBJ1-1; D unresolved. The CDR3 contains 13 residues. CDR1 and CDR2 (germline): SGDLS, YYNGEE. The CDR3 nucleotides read TGTGCCAGCGGCGTAGTTGGGAACACTGAAGCTTTCTTT. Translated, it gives CASGVVGNTEAFF.

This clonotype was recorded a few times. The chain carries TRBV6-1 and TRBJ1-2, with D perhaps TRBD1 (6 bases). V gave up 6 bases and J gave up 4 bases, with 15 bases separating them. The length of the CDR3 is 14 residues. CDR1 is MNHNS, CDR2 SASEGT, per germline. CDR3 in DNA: TGTGCCAGCAGCCTAACGGACAGAACCTATGGCTACACCTTC. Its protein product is CASSLTDRTYGYTF.

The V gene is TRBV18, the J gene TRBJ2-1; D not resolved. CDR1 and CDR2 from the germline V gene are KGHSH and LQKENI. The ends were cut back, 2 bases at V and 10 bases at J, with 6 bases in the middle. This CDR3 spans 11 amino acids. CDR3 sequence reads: CASSPGSEQFF. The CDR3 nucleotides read TGTGCCAGCTCACCAGGAAGCGAGCAGTTCTTC.

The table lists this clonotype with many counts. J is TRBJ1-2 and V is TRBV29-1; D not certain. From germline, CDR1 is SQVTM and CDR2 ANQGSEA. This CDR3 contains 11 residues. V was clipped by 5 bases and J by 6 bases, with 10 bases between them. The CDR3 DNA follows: TGCAGCGTTCTTCGGGGAGATGGCTACACCTTC. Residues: CSVLRGDGYTF.

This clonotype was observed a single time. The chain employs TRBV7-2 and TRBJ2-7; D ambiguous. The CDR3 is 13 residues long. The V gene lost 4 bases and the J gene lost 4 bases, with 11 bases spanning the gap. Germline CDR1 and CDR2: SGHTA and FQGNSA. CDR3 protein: CASSSPPDYEQYF. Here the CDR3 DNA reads TGTGCCAGCAGCTCCCCCCCTGATTACGAGCAGTACTTC.

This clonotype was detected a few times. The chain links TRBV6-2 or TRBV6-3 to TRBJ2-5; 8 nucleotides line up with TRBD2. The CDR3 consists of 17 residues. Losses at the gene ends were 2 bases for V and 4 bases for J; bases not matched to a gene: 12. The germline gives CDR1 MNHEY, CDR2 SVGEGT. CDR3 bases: TGTGCCAGCAGTTACCCCTCGGGGGGGGGCACCGGAGAGACCCAGTACTTC. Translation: CASSYPSGGGTGETQYF.

CDR3 DNA: TGTGCCTGGAGTGTAAGGGGACTAGTCTCCTACGAGCAGTACTTC. This codes for CAWSVRGLVSYEQYF. The chain joins TRBV30 to TRBJ2-7; 8 positions match TRBD2. This CDR3 is built from 15 residues. Germline CDR1 is GTSNPN and CDR2 is SVGIG (reference sequence). V lost 0 bases and J lost 0; bases outside the gene matches: 4.

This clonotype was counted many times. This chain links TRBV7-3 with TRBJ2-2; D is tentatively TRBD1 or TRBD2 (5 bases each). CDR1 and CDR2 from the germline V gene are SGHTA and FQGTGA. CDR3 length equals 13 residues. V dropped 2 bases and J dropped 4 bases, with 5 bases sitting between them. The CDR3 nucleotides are TGTGCCAGCAGCTTAGGGGGCACCGGGGAGCTGTTTTTT. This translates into CASSLGGTGELFF.

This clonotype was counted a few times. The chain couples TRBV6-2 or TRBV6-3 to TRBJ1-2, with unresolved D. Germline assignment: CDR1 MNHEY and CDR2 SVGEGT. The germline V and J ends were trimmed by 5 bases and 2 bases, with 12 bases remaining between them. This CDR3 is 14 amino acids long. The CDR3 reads CASSDPASNYGYTF. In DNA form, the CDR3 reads TGTGCCAGCAGTGATCCTGCATCGAACTATGGCTACACCTTC.

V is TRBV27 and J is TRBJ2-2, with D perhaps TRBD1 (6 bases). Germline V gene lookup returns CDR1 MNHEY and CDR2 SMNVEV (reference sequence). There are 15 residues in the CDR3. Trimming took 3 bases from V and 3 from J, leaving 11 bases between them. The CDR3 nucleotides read TGTGCCAGCAGTTTCTGGGGGCAGTACACCGGGGAGCTGTTTTTT. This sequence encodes CASSFWGQYTGELFF.